In its sample, the clone carrying this T cell receptor beta chain was seen a few times. Its antigen is not known. The CDR3 covers 17 residues. Germline V CDR1 and CDR2: SGHDN, FVKESK. V lost 6 bases and J lost 7; bases outside the gene matches: 18. This entry is derived from a study of cytomegalovirus exposure and HLA in healthy donors. Overall study results and limits: Compared with the roughly 670-donor mean, an Asian-associated ancestry cluster reportedly had fewer N-insertions, according to a later analysis.

PCR employed 60 Vbeta and 13 Jbeta primers. Produced via immunoSEQ multiplex PCR; TCRdb's table is partial and in-frame only. The data show roughly 120,000 clones, roughly a tenth seen once. Material for sequencing was PBMCs. The sequence was obtained from a man aged 25-45 years in good health and CMV-seronegative. The gene calls are TRBV14 and TRBJ2-5, with 9 bases aligning to TRBD1. Written as DNA, the CDR3 is TGTGCCAGCAGTCGTCTAAAGAGGGACAGGGAGCGGGGGACCCAGTACTTC. It yields the protein CASSRLKRDRERGTQYF.